A selection of T cell receptor beta chains follows, all from one sample in a study of cytomegalovirus exposure and HLA in healthy donors. Using immunoSEQ multiplex PCR, the repertoire was profiled, and TCRdb retains in-frame clones only, with some absent. This table has about 65,000 clones, around 80% appearing once. Material: PBMCs. All receptors derive from a girl aged 5-17 years in good health and CMV-seropositive. Each CDR3 is given with its conserved first and last residue. A D gene is named only where the DNA matches it firmly. Some rows have no size entry. The others give once, few or many, or a class for an expanded clone.

J gene | clone size | D gene | V gene | CDR3 protein | CDR3 DNA
TRBJ2-7 | - | TRBD2 | TRBV9 | CASSVALWEGLNEQYF | TGTGCCAGCAGCGTAGCTTTGTGGGAGGGCCTTAACGAGCAGTACTTC
TRBJ1-6 | few | TRBD1 | TRBV10-3 | CAISEMGQGAYNSPLHF | TGTGCCATCAGTGAGATGGGACAGGGGGCCTATAATTCACCCCTCCACTTT
TRBJ2-7 | few | - | TRBV15 | CATSRGVESYEQYF | TGTGCCACCAGCAGAGGTGTGGAGTCCTACGAGCAGTACTTC
TRBJ2-1 | once | TRBD1 | TRBV5-6 | CASSLGQGRAYNEQFF | TGTGCCAGCAGCTTGGGACAGGGTAGGGCCTACAATGAGCAGTTCTTC
TRBJ2-1 | - | - | TRBV29-1 | CSVVGQFSYNEQFF | TGCAGCGTGGTTGGACAGTTCTCCTACAATGAGCAGTTCTTC
TRBJ2-3 | few | TRBD1 | TRBV7-9 | CASSLGQGSTDTQYF | TGTGCCAGCAGCTTAGGACAGGGGAGCACAGATACGCAGTATTTT
TRBJ1-1 | - | TRBD1 | TRBV28 | CASEDRGRIEAFF | TGTGCCAGTGAAGACAGGGGGCGGATTGAAGCTTTCTTT
TRBJ2-1 | - | TRBD1 | TRBV6-5 | CASRLGQFNEQFF | TGTGCCAGCAGACTGGGACAGTTCAATGAGCAGTTCTTC
TRBJ1-2 | - | - | TRBV18 | CTSSPDTGHYGYTF | TGTACCAGCTCACCGGACACAGGACACTATGGCTACACCTTC
TRBJ2-2 | - | - | TRBV7-6 | CASSPGTRRTGELFF | TGTGCCAGCAGCCCTGGGACTCGACGGACCGGGGAGCTGTTTTTT
TRBJ1-2 | - | - | TRBV19 | CASSPRGLINYGYTF | TGTGCCAGTAGTCCCCGAGGACTGATTAACTATGGCTACACCTTC
TRBJ2-3 | - | TRBD2 | TRBV11-2 | CASSLEAGAPSTQYF | TGTGCCAGCAGCTTAGAAGCGGGGGCCCCGAGTACGCAGTATTTT
TRBJ1-1 | - | - | TRBV7-9 | CASSSNSLNTEAFF | TGTGCCAGCAGCTCAAACTCTCTGAACACTGAAGCTTTCTTT
TRBJ2-7 | - | TRBD2 | TRBV2 | CATKGPTSGSSEQYF | TGTGCCACAAAAGGGCCGACTAGCGGGAGCAGCGAGCAGTACTTC
TRBJ1-5 | - | TRBD1 | TRBV6-1 | CASSEVPTGAQPQHF | TGTGCCAGCAGTGAAGTCCCTACAGGGGCTCAGCCCCAGCATTTT
TRBJ1-3 | - | - | TRBV27 | CASSLSRGRNTIYF | TGTGCCAGCAGTTTGTCCCGAGGTCGAAACACCATATATTTT
TRBJ1-5 | - | - | TRBV29-1 | CSVARGINQPQHF | TGCAGCGTTGCACGGGGGATAAATCAGCCCCAGCATTTT
TRBJ1-2 | - | - | TRBV11-2 | CASSRDFYGYTF | TGTGCCAGCAGCCGGGACTTCTATGGCTACACCTTC
TRBJ1-4 | - | - | TRBV4-1 | CASSQVQGVTNEKLFF | TGCGCCAGCAGCCAGGTACAGGGCGTAACTAATGAAAAACTGTTTTTT
TRBJ2-5 | - | - | TRBV30 | CAWSGIGGIGTQYF | TGTGCCTGGAGTGGGATAGGCGGGATAGGGACCCAGTACTTC
TRBJ1-4 | - | TRBD1 | TRBV4-1 | CASSLMTGGLGEKLFF | TGCGCCAGCAGCTTAATGACAGGGGGCCTTGGGGAAAAACTGTTTTTT
TRBJ1-2 | once | TRBD1 | TRBV9 | CASRRGQGNGGYTF | TGTGCCAGCAGACGCGGACAGGGGAATGGGGGCTACACCTTC
TRBJ1-2 | - | TRBD1 | TRBV11-2 | CASSLDTGGNYYGYTF | TGTGCCAGCAGCTTAGATACAGGGGGCAATTACTATGGCTACACCTTC
TRBJ1-6 | once | - | TRBV28 | CASRGVNSPLHF | TGTGCCAGCAGGGGAGTCAATTCACCCCTCCACTTT
TRBJ2-7 | - | TRBD2 | TRBV30 | CAWSAGTSGTYEQYF | TGTGCCTGGAGTGCAGGGACTAGCGGTACCTACGAGCAGTACTTC
TRBJ2-1 | - | - | TRBV6-5 | CASTGRPPYNEQFF | TGTGCCAGCACCGGCAGGCCCCCCTACAATGAGCAGTTCTTC
TRBJ1-5 | - | - | TRBV7-2 | CASSSRQGNQPQHF | TGTGCCAGCAGCTCCCGACAGGGCAATCAGCCCCAGCATTTT
TRBJ1-1 | - | - | TRBV27 | CASSFEENTEAFF | TGTGCCAGCAGTTTTGAGGAGAACACTGAAGCTTTCTTT
TRBJ2-5 | - | - | TRBV6-5 | CASSYSIEHQETQYF | TGTGCCAGCAGTTACTCGATAGAGCACCAAGAGACCCAGTACTTC
TRBJ2-7 | few | - | TRBV6-1 | CASSEILGRALLLQQYF | TGTGCCAGCAGTGAGATATTAGGGCGGGCCCTACTCTTACAGCAGTACTTC
TRBJ2-5 | - | - | TRBV27 | CASTHPDQETQYF | TGTGCCAGCACCCATCCAGACCAAGAGACCCAGTACTTC
TRBJ1-2 | - | - | TRBV7-9 | CASTIPIKTAGYTF | TGTGCCAGCACCATACCTATAAAGACAGCTGGCTACACCTTC
TRBJ1-1 | - | - | TRBV5-1 | CASSLTGMNAFF | TGCGCCAGCAGTTTAACAGGGATGAATGCTTTCTTT
TRBJ1-1 | - | - | TRBV5-1 | CASSLVRDTEAFF | TGCGCCAGCAGCTTGGTCAGGGACACTGAAGCTTTCTTT
TRBJ2-7 | once | - | TRBV27 | CASSLAGDEQYF | TGTGCCAGCAGTTTGGCAGGGGACGAGCAGTACTTC
TRBJ2-5 | - | TRBD2 | TRBV15 | CATSRGLAQETQYF | TGTGCCACCAGCAGGGGACTAGCCCAAGAGACCCAGTACTTC
TRBJ2-1 | - | TRBD1 | TRBV11-2 | CASSLRGPEYNEQFF | TGTGCCAGCAGCTTAAGGGGGCCGGAATACAATGAGCAGTTCTTC
TRBJ2-7 | once | - | TRBV28 | CASSWGHYEQYF | TGTGCCAGCAGTTGGGGCCACTACGAGCAGTACTTC
TRBJ1-2 | - | - | TRBV6-5 | CASSYKADYGYTF | TGTGCCAGCAGTTACAAGGCGGACTATGGCTACACCTTC
TRBJ2-7 | - | TRBD1 | TRBV5-6 | CASSNTGGEQYF | TGTGCCAGCAGCAACACAGGGGGGGAGCAGTACTTC
TRBJ1-2 | - | - | TRBV7-9 | CASSGDYGYTF | TGTGCCAGCTCAGGGGACTATGGCTACACCTTC
TRBJ2-3 | - | - | TRBV27 | CASSSPVTDTQYF | TGTGCCAGCAGTTCCCCAGTCACAGATACGCAGTATTTT
TRBJ2-6 | - | TRBD1 | TRBV29-1 | CSVERDRGDSGANVLTF | TGCAGCGTTGAAAGGGACAGGGGGGACTCTGGGGCCAACGTCCTGACTTTC
TRBJ2-7 | - | - | TRBV6-5 | CASTRITGSYEQYF | TGTGCCAGCACCCGCATAACAGGGTCCTACGAGCAGTACTTC
TRBJ2-7 | - | - | TRBV19 | CASSIPGHDYEQYF | TGTGCCAGTAGTATCCCCGGACACGACTACGAGCAGTACTTC
TRBJ1-5 | - | - | TRBV2 | CASSEAPGRSNQPQHF | TGTGCCAGCAGTGAAGCGCCAGGAAGGAGCAATCAGCCCCAGCATTTT
TRBJ2-3 | - | TRBD2 | TRBV7-2 | CASSGREEQQYF | TGTGCCAGCAGCGGACGGGAGGAACAGCAGTATTTT
TRBJ2-7 | - | - | TRBV7-9 | CASSLAGGDYEQYF | TGTGCCAGCAGCTTAGCAGGGGGGGACTACGAGCAGTACTTC
TRBJ2-1 | - | TRBD2 | TRBV7-9 | CASSRSATSGGADEQFF | TGTGCCAGCAGCCGTAGCGCCACTAGCGGGGGGGCCGATGAGCAGTTCTTC
TRBJ2-7 | - | - | TRBV10-1 | CASSEGGYEQYF | TGCGCCAGCAGTGAAGGGGGATACGAGCAGTACTTC
TRBJ1-2 | - | - | TRBV29-1 | CSVEASNWGLNYGYTF | TGCAGCGTTGAAGCCTCCAACTGGGGGCTTAACTATGGCTACACCTTC
TRBJ1-2 | - | - | TRBV5-1 | CASSLSQGPYGYTF | TGCGCCAGCAGCTTATCGCAGGGGCCCTATGGCTACACCTTC
TRBJ1-5 | - | TRBD1 | TRBV30 | CAWSGGQGSNQPQHF | TGTGCCTGGAGTGGGGGACAGGGGAGCAATCAGCCCCAGCATTTT
TRBJ1-1 | - | - | TRBV6-1 | CASSEAMGRGAFF | TGTGCCAGCAGTGAAGCGATGGGGAGGGGAGCTTTCTTT
TRBJ1-1 | - | TRBD1 | TRBV5-1 | CASSKGQGEGEAFF | TGCGCCAGCAGCAAGGGACAGGGGGAAGGTGAGGCTTTCTTT
TRBJ2-2 | - | - | TRBV28 | CASSLGPRPGTGELFF | TGTGCCAGCAGTTTAGGTCCCAGGCCAGGCACCGGGGAGCTGTTTTTT
TRBJ1-2 | - | - | TRBV5-6 | CASRTGTIRLDYGYTF | TGTGCCAGCAGAACCGGGACTATAAGGTTGGACTATGGCTACACCTTC
TRBJ2-7 | few | - | TRBV10-3 | CAISSVVFRGEQYF | TGTGCCATCAGTTCGGTGGTGTTCCGGGGCGAGCAGTACTTC
TRBJ2-1 | - | - | TRBV29-1 | CSVGGGFSEQFF | TGCAGCGTTGGAGGTGGGTTTAGTGAGCAGTTCTTC